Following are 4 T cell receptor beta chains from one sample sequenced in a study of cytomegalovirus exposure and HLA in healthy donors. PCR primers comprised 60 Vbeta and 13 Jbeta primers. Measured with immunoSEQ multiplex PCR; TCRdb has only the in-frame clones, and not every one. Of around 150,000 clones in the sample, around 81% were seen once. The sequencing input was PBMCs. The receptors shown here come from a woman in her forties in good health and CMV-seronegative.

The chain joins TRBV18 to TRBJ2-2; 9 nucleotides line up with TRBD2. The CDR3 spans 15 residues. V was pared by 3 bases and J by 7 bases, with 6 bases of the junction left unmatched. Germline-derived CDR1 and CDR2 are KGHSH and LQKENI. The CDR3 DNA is TGTGCCAGCTCACCTGCCGGGACTAGCATCGGGGAGCTGTTTTTT. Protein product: CASSPAGTSIGELFF.

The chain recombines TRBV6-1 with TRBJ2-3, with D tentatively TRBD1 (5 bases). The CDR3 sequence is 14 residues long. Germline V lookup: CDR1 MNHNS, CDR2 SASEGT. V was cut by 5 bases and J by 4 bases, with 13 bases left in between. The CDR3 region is CASSRIQGADTQYF. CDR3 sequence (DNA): TGTGCCAGCAGTCGGATCCAGGGCGCAGATACGCAGTATTTT.

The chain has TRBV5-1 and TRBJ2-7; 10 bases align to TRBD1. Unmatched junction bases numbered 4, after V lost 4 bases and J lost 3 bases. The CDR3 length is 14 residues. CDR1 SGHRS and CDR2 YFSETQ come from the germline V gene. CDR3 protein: CASSTGQGNYEQYF. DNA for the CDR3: TGCGCCAGCAGCACGGGACAGGGGAACTACGAGCAGTACTTC.

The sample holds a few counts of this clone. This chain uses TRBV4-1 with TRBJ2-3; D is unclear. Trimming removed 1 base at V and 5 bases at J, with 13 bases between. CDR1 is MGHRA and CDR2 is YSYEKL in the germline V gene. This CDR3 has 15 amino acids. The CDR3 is CASSQAGLRGDTQYF. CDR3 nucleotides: TGCGCCAGCAGCCAAGCTGGCCTTAGAGGAGATACGCAGTATTTT.